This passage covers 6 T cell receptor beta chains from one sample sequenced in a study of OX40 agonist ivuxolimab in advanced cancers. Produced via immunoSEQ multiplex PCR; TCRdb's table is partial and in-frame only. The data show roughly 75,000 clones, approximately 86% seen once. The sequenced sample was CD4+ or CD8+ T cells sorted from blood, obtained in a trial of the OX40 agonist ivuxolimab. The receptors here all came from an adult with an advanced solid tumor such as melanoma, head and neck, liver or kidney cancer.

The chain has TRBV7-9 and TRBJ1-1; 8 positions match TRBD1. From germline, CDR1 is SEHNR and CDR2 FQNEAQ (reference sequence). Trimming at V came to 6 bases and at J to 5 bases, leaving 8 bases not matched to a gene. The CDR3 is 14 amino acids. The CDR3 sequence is CASSKTGGGTEAFF. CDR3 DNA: TGTGCCAGCAGTAAAACAGGGGGAGGGACTGAAGCTTTCTTT.

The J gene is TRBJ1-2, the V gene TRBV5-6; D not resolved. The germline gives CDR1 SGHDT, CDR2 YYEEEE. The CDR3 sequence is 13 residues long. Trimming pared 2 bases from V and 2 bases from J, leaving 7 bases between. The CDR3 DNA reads TGTGCCAGCAGCTTACCACAGAACTATGGCTACACCTTC. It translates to CASSLPQNYGYTF.

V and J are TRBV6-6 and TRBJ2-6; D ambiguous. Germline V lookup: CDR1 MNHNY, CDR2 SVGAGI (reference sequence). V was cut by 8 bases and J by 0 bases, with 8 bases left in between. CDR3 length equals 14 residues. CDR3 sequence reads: CASLVLSGANVLTF. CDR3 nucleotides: TGTGCCAGCCTCGTCCTCTCTGGGGCCAACGTCCTGACTTTC.

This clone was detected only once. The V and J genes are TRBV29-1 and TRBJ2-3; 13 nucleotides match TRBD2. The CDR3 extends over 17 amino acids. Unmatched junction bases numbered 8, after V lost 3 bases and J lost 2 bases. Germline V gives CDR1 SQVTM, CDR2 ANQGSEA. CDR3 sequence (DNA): TGCAGCGTTGATGGCCCCACTAGCGGGAGGGCCACAGATACGCAGTATTTT. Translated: CSVDGPTSGRATDTQYF.

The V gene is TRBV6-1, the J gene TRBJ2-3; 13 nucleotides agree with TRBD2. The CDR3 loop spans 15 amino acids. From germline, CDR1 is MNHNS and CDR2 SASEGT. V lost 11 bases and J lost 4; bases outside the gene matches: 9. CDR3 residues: CAAKALAGGPDTQYF. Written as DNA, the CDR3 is TGTGCCGCTAAGGCACTAGCGGGGGGGCCAGATACGCAGTATTTT.

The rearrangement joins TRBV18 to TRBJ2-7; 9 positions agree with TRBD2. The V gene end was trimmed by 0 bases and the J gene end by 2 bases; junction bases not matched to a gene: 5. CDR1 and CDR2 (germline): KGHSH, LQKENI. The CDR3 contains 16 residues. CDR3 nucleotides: TGTGCCAGCTCACCACCGGCGCTAGCGGGGCCCTACGAGCAGTACTTC. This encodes CASSPPALAGPYEQYF. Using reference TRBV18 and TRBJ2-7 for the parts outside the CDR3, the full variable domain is NAGVMQNPRHLVRRRGQEARLRCSPMKGHSHVYWYRQLPEEGLKFMVYLQKENIIDESGMPKERFSAEFPKEGPSILRIQQVVRGDSAAYFCASSPPALAGPYEQYFGPGTRLTVT.